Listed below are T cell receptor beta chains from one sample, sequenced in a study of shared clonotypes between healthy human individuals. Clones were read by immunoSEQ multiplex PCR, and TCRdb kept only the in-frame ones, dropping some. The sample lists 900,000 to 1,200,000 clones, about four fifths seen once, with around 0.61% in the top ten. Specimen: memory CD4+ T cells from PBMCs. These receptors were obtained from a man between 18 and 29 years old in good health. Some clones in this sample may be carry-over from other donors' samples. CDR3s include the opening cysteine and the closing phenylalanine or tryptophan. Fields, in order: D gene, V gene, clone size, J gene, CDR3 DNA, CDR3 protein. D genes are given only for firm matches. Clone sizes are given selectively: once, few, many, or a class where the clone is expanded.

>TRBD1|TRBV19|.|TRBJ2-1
TGTGCCAGTACAGGGGGATACTCCTACAATGAGCAGTTCTTC
CASTGGYSYNEQFF
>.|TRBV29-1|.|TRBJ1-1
TGCAGCGGTGGGTCGGGTTACACTGAAGCTTTCTTT
CSGGSGYTEAFF
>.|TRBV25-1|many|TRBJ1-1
TGTGCCAGCAGTTCTCACGGAGGGGTAAAGGACGGGAAAGCTTTCTTT
CASSSHGGVKDGKAFF
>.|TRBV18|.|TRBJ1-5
TGTGCCAGCTCACAGGGACCGCGCAATCAGCCCCAGCATTTT
CASSQGPRNQPQHF
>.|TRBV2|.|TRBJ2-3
TGTGCCAGCAGCCAACGGACCCGCAGCACAGATACGCAGTATTTT
CASSQRTRSTDTQYF
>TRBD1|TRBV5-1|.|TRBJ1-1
TGCGCCAGCAGCGGGGGACAGGTGAACACTGAAGCTTTCTTT
CASSGGQVNTEAFF
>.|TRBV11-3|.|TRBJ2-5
TGTGCCAGCAGCAATAGCGGACAAGAGACCCAGTACTTC
CASSNSGQETQYF
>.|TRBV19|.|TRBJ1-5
TGTGCCAGTAGCTGGGACGAGGCTGCCCAGCCCCAGCATTTT
CASSWDEAAQPQHF
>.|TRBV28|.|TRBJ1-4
TGTGCCAGCACCCCCGGGGTAAAACTGTTTTTT
CASTPGVKLFF
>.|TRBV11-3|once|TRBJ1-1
TGTGCCAGCAGCTTAGGAGGAAACACTGAAGCTTTCTTT
CASSLGGNTEAFF
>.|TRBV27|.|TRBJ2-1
TGTGCCAGCAGTCGGAACTACAATGAGCAGTTCTTC
CASSRNYNEQFF
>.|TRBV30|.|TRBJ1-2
TGTGCCTGGGGCAGGGCTTACTATGGCTACACCTTC
CAWGRAYYGYTF
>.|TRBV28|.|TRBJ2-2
TGTGCCAGCAGTCCCCCTTATGACGGGGAGCTGTTTTTT
CASSPPYDGELFF
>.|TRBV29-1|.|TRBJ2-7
TGCAGCGTCGCGCTACCTTCCTACGAGCAGTACTTC
CSVALPSYEQYF
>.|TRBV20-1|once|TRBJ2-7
TGCAGTGCTAATTCGGCGGGCGAGCAGTACTTC
CSANSAGEQYF
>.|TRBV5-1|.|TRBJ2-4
TGCGCCAGCAGCGAGGGGATAGGACCGCTACGGGCCAAAAACATTCAGTACTTC
CASSEGIGPLRAKNIQYF
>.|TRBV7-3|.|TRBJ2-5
TGTGCCAGCAGCTTGGTGAGGGAAGAGACCCAGTACTTC
CASSLVREETQYF
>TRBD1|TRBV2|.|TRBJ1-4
TGTGCCAGCACCCTGGAGGGGACAGGGCATGAAAAACTGTTTTTT
CASTLEGTGHEKLFF
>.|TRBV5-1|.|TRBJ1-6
TGCGCCAGCAGTCCACTGGGTGGGACTAATTCACCCCTCCACTTT
CASSPLGGTNSPLHF
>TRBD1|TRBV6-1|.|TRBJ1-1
TGTGCCAGCACACGACAGGGCGCTGAAGCTTTCTTT
CASTRQGAEAFF
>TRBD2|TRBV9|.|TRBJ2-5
TGTGCCAGCAGCGCCGGGACTAGCGATGTCGAGACCCAGTACTTC
CASSAGTSDVETQYF